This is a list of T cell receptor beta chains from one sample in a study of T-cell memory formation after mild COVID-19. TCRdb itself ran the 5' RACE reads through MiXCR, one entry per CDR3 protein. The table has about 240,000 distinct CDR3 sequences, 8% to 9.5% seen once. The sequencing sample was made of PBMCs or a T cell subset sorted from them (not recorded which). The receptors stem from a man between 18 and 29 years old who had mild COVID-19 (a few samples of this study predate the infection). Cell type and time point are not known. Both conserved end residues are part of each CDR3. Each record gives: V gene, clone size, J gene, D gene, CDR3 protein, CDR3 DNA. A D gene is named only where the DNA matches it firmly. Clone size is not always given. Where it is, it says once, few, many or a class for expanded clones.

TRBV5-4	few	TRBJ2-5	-	CASSVGLGETQYF	TGTGCCAGCAGCGTTGGACTGGGGGAGACCCAGTACTTC
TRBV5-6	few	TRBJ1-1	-	CASSTLRRSTEAFF	TGTGCCAGCAGCACCCTCCGCCGGAGCACTGAAGCTTTCTTT
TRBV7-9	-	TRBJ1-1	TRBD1	CASSSSTGITEAFF	TGTGCCAGCAGCTCCTCGACAGGGATCACTGAAGCTTTCTTT
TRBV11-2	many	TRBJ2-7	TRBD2	CASSLVPSGGPVEEQYF	TGTGCCAGCAGCTTAGTACCTAGCGGGGGGCCCGTGGAGGAGCAGTACTTC
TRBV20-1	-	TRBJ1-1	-	CSARAPVNTEAFF	TGCAGTGCTAGAGCTCCGGTGAACACTGAAGCTTTCTTT
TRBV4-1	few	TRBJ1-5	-	CASSHGTAANQPQHF	TGCGCCAGCAGCCACGGGACGGCAGCCAATCAGCCCCAGCATTTT
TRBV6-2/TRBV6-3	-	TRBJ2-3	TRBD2	CASSPASGVLDTQYF	TGTGCCAGCAGCCCCGCTAGCGGGGTACTCGATACGCAGTATTTT
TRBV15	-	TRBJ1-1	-	CATSLRDANTEAFF	TGTGCCACCAGCTTGCGGGACGCGAACACTGAAGCTTTCTTT
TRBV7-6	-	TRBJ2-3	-	CASSLAASSTDTQYF	TGTGCCAGCTCCCTGGCCGCCTCTAGCACAGATACGCAGTATTTT
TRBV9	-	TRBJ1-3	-	CASSAEGTGNTIYF	TGTGCCAGCAGCGCCGAGGGAACTGGAAACACCATATATTTT
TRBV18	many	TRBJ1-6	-	CASRQGNSPLHF	TGTGCCAGCCGCCAGGGGAATTCACCCCTCCACTTT
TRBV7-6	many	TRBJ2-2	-	CASSFVLGGELFF	TGTGCCAGCAGCTTCGTTCTTGGTGGGGAGCTGTTTTTT
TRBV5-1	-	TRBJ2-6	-	CASSLIGSGANVLTF	TGCGCCAGCAGCTTGATTGGCTCTGGGGCCAACGTCCTGACTTTC
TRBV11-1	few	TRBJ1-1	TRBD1	CASSTDRDTEAFF	TGTGCCAGCAGCACGGACAGGGACACTGAAGCTTTCTTT
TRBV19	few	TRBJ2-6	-	CASSTVDGANVLTF	TGTGCCAGTAGTACCGTGGATGGGGCCAACGTCCTGACTTTC
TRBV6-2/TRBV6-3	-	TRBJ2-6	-	CASSPGSGANVLTF	TGTGCCAGCAGCCCAGGGTCGGGGGCCAACGTCCTGACTTTC
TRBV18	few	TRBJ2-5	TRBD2	CASSLQEGLAGQETQYF	TGTGCCAGCTCACTACAAGAGGGACTAGCGGGGCAAGAGACCCAGTACTTC
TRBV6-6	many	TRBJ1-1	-	CASSLGREAFF	TGTGCCAGCAGTCTAGGAAGGGAAGCTTTCTTT
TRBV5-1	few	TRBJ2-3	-	CASSFQASPDTQYF	TGCGCCAGCAGCTTTCAGGCCTCCCCGGATACGCAGTATTTT
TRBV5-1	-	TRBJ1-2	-	CASSLHNGANYGYTF	TGCGCCAGCAGCCTGCACAACGGGGCTAACTATGGCTACACCTTC
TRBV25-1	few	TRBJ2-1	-	CASSAGGPGNEQFF	TGTGCCAGCAGTGCCGGGGGGCCTGGAAATGAGCAGTTCTTC
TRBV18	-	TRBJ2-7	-	CASSPMGGGHEQYF	TGTGCCAGCTCACCAATGGGTGGGGGCCACGAGCAGTACTTC
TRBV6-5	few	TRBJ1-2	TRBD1	CATMIGTGGVYGYTF	TGTGCCACCATGATCGGGACAGGGGGCGTCTATGGCTACACCTTC
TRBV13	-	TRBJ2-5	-	CASSLRERGTQYF	TGTGCCAGCAGCTTAAGGGAACGGGGGACCCAGTACTTC
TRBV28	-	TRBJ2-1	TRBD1	CASRLGTGVVEQFF	TGTGCCAGCAGATTAGGGACAGGGGTGGTTGAGCAGTTCTTC
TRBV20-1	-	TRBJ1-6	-	CSASPDSQRSSPLHF	TGCAGTGCTAGCCCGGACAGCCAAAGGTCTTCACCCCTCCACTTT
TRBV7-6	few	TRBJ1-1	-	CASSRRVNTEAFF	TGTGCCAGCAGTCGTAGGGTAAACACTGAAGCTTTCTTT
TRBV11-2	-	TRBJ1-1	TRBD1	CASSLFPGGTEAFF	TGTGCCAGCAGCTTATTTCCAGGGGGCACTGAAGCTTTCTTT
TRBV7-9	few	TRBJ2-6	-	CASEPGANVLTF	TGTGCCAGCGAGCCAGGGGCCAACGTCCTGACTTTC
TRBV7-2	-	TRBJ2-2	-	CASSFREGTGELFF	TGTGCCAGCAGCTTTCGAGAGGGCACCGGGGAGCTGTTTTTT
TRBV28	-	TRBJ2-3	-	CASTRGDRRTDTQYF	TGTGCCAGCACCCGAGGGGACCGTCGCACAGATACGCAGTATTTT
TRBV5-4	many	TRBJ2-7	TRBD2	CASSQHSGGIYEQYF	TGTGCCAGCAGCCAACATAGCGGGGGGATCTACGAGCAGTACTTC
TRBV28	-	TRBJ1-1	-	CASTLGRILNTEAFF	TGTGCCAGCACCCTTGGACGGATTTTGAACACTGAAGCTTTCTTT
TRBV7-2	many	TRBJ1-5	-	CASSPWGGKTNQPQHF	TGTGCCAGCAGCCCCTGGGGGGGAAAAACCAATCAGCCCCAGCATTTT
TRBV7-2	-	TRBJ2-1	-	CASRPVGADNEQFF	TGTGCCAGCAGGCCTGTGGGGGCTGACAATGAGCAGTTCTTC
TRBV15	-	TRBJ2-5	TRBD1	CATGFRDRVFLRETQYF	TGTGCCACCGGCTTCCGGGACAGGGTTTTTCTGAGGGAGACCCAGTACTTC
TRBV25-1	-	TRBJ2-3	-	CASSDGVGADTQYF	TGTGCCAGCAGTGATGGGGTAGGGGCAGATACGCAGTATTTT
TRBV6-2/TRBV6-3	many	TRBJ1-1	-	CASSYGLSSEAFF	TGTGCCAGCAGTTACGGTCTAAGCAGTGAAGCTTTCTTT
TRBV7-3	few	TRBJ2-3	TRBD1	CASSSKGQGAGDTQYF	TGTGCCAGCAGTTCAAAGGGACAGGGGGCAGGAGATACGCAGTATTTT
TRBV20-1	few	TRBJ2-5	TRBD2	CSASPLLANQETQYF	TGCAGTGCTAGCCCTCTACTAGCGAACCAAGAGACCCAGTACTTC
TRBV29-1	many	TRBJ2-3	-	CSIRATDTQYF	TGCAGTATCAGGGCTACAGATACGCAGTATTTT
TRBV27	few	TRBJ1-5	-	CASSLARNQPQHF	TGTGCCAGCAGTTTAGCGCGGAATCAGCCCCAGCATTTT
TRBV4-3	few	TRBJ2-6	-	CASSQDLDPGANVLTF	TGCGCCAGCAGCCAAGATTTGGACCCTGGGGCCAACGTCCTGACTTTC
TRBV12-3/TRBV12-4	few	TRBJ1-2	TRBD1	CASSRTGRAYGYTF	TGTGCCAGCAGTCGGACAGGGAGGGCCTATGGCTACACCTTC
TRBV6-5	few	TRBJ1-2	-	CASSFGQGYSDGYTF	TGTGCCAGCAGTTTTGGGCAGGGGTATAGTGATGGCTACACCTTC
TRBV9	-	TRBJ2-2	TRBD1	CAGSTGIGGELFF	TGTGCCGGGTCGACAGGGATAGGCGGGGAGCTGTTTTTT